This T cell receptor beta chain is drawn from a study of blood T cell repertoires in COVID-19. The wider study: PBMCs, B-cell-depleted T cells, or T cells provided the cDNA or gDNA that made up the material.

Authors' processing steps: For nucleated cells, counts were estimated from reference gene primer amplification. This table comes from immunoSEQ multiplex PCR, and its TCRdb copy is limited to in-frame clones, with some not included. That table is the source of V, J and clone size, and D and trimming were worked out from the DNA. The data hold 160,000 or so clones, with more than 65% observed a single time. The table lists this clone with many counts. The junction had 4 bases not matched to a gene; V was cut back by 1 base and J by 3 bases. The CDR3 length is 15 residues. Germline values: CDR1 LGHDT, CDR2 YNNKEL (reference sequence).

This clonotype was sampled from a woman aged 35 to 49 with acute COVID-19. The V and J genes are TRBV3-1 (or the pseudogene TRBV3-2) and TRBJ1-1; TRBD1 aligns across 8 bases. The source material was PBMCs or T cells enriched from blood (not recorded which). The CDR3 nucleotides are TGTGCCAGCAGCCAAGGGACAGGGAGGGACACTGAAGCTTTCTTT. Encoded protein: CASSQGTGRDTEAFF.